This is a list of T cell receptor beta chains from one sample in a study of technical replicates of blood from a few donors. Measured with immunoSEQ multiplex PCR; TCRdb has only the in-frame clones, and not every one. The sample gives tens of thousands of clones, 95% of which show up once; about 0.26% is in the top ten. The sample was T cells isolated from PBMCs. These receptors originate from a human donor in good health. CDR3s include the opening cysteine and the closing phenylalanine or tryptophan. D genes are given only for firm matches. Clone size is not always given. Where it is, it says once, few, many or a class for expanded clones.

abundance	j_gene	v_gene	d_gene	CDR3aa	CDR3nt
-	TRBJ2-1	TRBV27	-	CASSLSRYNEQFF	TGTGCCAGCAGTTTATCTCGGTACAATGAGCAGTTCTTC
-	TRBJ1-1	TRBV6-5	-	CASKRGWAANTEAFF	TGTGCCAGCAAGAGGGGGTGGGCAGCGAACACTGAAGCTTTCTTT
-	TRBJ1-1	TRBV5-4	-	CASSFSREGEAFF	TGTGCCAGCAGCTTTAGCAGGGAGGGTGAAGCTTTCTTT
-	TRBJ2-7	TRBV19	-	CASSINRERSYEQYF	TGTGCCAGTAGTATCAACAGGGAACGCTCCTACGAGCAGTACTTC
-	TRBJ1-5	TRBV2	-	CASTSSTGFNQPQHF	TGTGCCAGCACTTCCTCGACAGGCTTTAATCAGCCCCAGCATTTT
-	TRBJ2-3	TRBV4-1	-	CASSQLGLRTDTQYF	TGCGCCAGCAGCCAGCTGGGACTCCGCACAGATACGCAGTATTTT
-	TRBJ2-4	TRBV7-8	-	CASTAGIIAKNIQYF	TGTGCCAGCACCGCAGGAATTATAGCCAAAAACATTCAGTACTTC
-	TRBJ1-2	TRBV29-1	-	CSVVAGPSALPSSYGYTF	TGCAGCGTTGTAGCAGGGCCTTCGGCCCTTCCTTCTTCCTATGGCTACACCTTC
-	TRBJ2-2	TRBV25-1	TRBD1	CASSEYGGTGVPGELFF	TGTGCCAGCAGTGAATATGGTGGGACAGGGGTTCCCGGGGAGCTGTTTTTT
-	TRBJ2-1	TRBV6-5	-	CASSSPRGQFF	TGTGCCAGCAGTTCCCCTCGGGGTCAGTTCTTC
-	TRBJ1-2	TRBV7-9	-	CASSLVGGDYGYTF	TGTGCCAGCAGCTTAGTCGGGGGGGACTATGGCTACACCTTC
once	TRBJ2-3	TRBV5-1	-	CASSFLLGTSTDTQYF	TGCGCCAGCAGCTTTCTCTTAGGGACTAGCACAGATACGCAGTATTTT
-	TRBJ2-7	TRBV7-9	TRBD2	CASSLVGGLAGFNEQYF	TGTGCCAGCAGCTTAGTCGGGGGACTAGCGGGATTTAACGAGCAGTACTTC
-	TRBJ2-5	TRBV28	-	CASRPAAEETQYF	TGTGCCTCTCGCCCAGCGGCTGAAGAGACCCAGTACTTC
-	TRBJ2-5	TRBV7-6	TRBD2	CASSFGTSGEETQYF	TGTGCCAGCAGCTTCGGGACTAGCGGGGAAGAGACCCAGTACTTC
few	TRBJ2-1	TRBV12-5	TRBD2	CASGLVLAGASEQFF	TGTGCTAGTGGTTTGGTACTAGCGGGGGCGAGTGAGCAGTTCTTC
-	TRBJ1-3	TRBV27	TRBD1	CASSPRGQGVLNTIYF	TGTGCCAGCAGTCCACGCGGACAGGGGGTTTTAAACACCATATATTTT
-	TRBJ2-2	TRBV10-3	TRBD1	CAISGGTGDTGELFF	TGTGCCATCAGTGGCGGGACAGGGGACACCGGGGAGCTGTTTTTT
-	TRBJ2-1	TRBV10-1	-	CASSEFRGYNEQFF	TGCGCCAGCAGTGAATTTCGGGGCTACAATGAGCAGTTCTTC
-	TRBJ1-1	TRBV13	TRBD1	CASSLVVDLLSGTADTEAFF	TGTGCCAGCAGCTTAGTAGTCGATCTTCTATCCGGGACAGCCGACACTGAAGCTTTCTTT
-	TRBJ1-6	TRBV5-1	TRBD1	CASSPTGSGSPLHF	TGCGCCAGCAGCCCGACAGGGTCTGGGTCACCCCTCCACTTT
-	TRBJ2-2	TRBV7-9	-	CASSSPEGGAGPNTGELFF	TGTGCCAGCAGCTCACCCGAAGGGGGGGCGGGGCCGAACACCGGGGAGCTGTTTTTT
-	TRBJ2-1	TRBV7-9	TRBD2	CASSLVKLAGINNEQFF	TGTGCCAGCAGCTTAGTGAAACTAGCGGGAATTAATAATGAGCAGTTCTTC
-	TRBJ1-2	TRBV7-8	-	CASSLDNSLYGYTF	TGTGCCAGCAGCTTAGACAACAGCCTCTATGGCTACACCTTC
-	TRBJ2-3	TRBV19	-	CASSLTDTQYF	TGTGCCAGTAGCCTCACAGATACGCAGTATTTT
-	TRBJ2-5	TRBV5-1	TRBD1	CASSPGTAQETQYF	TGCGCCAGCAGCCCAGGGACAGCCCAAGAGACCCAGTACTTC
-	TRBJ1-2	TRBV6-4	-	CASRGRIIGYTF	TGTGCCAGCAGGGGGCGCATTATTGGCTACACCTTC
once	TRBJ1-1	TRBV6-1	-	CASSEQAVNTEAFF	TGTGCCAGCAGCGAACAGGCCGTGAACACTGAAGCTTTCTTT
-	TRBJ2-1	TRBV6-1	TRBD2	CASSEGQWLAGLDEQFF	TGTGCCAGCAGTGAAGGTCAGTGGCTAGCGGGGCTCGATGAGCAGTTCTTC
-	TRBJ2-7	TRBV5-1	TRBD2	CASSISGTTGGEQYF	TGCGCCAGCAGCATCAGCGGGACCACCGGTGGGGAGCAGTACTTC
-	TRBJ1-1	TRBV9	TRBD1	CASSRRTGGADTEAFF	TGTGCCAGCAGCCGACGGACAGGGGGCGCGGATACTGAAGCTTTCTTT
-	TRBJ1-2	TRBV19	TRBD1	CATNDRGDGYTF	TGTGCCACCAATGACAGGGGAGATGGCTACACCTTC
-	TRBJ1-4	TRBV5-1	-	CASSLIPSTNEKLFF	TGCGCCAGCAGCTTGATTCCTTCAACTAATGAAAAACTGTTTTTT
-	TRBJ2-2	TRBV19	TRBD1	CASYRDRGTGELFF	TGTGCCAGTTACCGGGACAGGGGCACCGGGGAGCTGTTTTTT
-	TRBJ1-3	TRBV15	-	CATSRDYQGERNTIYF	TGTGCCACCAGCAGAGATTATCAAGGAGAGAGAAACACCATATATTTT
-	TRBJ1-3	TRBV6-1	TRBD1	CASSVHRGVSGNTIYF	TGTGCCAGCAGTGTCCACAGGGGAGTATCTGGAAACACCATATATTTT
-	TRBJ2-1	TRBV2	TRBD2	CASPREGSYNEQFF	TGTGCCAGCCCCCGGGAGGGCTCCTACAATGAGCAGTTCTTC